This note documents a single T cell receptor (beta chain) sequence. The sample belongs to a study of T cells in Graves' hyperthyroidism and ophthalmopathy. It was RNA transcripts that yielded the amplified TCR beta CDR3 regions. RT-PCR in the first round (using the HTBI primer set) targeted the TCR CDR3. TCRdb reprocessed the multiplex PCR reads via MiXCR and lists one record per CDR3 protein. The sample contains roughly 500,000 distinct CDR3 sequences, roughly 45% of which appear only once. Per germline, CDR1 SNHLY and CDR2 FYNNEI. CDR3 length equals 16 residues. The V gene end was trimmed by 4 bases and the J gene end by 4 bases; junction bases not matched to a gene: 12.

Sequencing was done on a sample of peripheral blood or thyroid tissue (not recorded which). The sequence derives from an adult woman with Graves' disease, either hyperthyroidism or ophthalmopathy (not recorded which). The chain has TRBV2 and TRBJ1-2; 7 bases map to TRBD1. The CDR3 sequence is CASSASDRESGYGYTF. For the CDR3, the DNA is TGTGCCAGCAGTGCTAGTGACAGGGAATCGGGCTATGGCTACACCTTC.